This entry concerns a single T cell receptor beta chain. This entry belongs to a study of blood T cell repertoires in COVID-19. Background on the study: The United States, Italy and Spain provided the acute and convalescent COVID-19 samples. The analysed material was cDNA or gDNA that came from T cells, B-cell-depleted T cells, or PBMCs.

Authors' processing steps: Reference gene primer amplification yielded estimated nucleated cell counts. Clones were read by immunoSEQ multiplex PCR, and TCRdb kept only the in-frame ones, dropping some. Clone size and the V and J calls come from that table; the DNA yielded D and trimming. The sample records approximately 89,000 clones, about 80% being singletons. Germline values: CDR1 MDHEN, CDR2 SYDVKM. V trimming: 10 bases; J trimming: 6 bases; junction bases outside the gene matches: 12. The CDR3 sequence is 14 residues long. The chain is built from TRBV28 and TRBJ2-3; 8 bases are shared with TRBD2. The TCR originated in a human donor in a cohort sampled during active COVID-19. Sequencing was performed on peripheral blood. The CDR3 nucleotides read TGTGCCACCCTCTCGGGAGGGAGGGGTGATACGCAGTATTTT. It translates to CATLSGGRGDTQYF. Full variable domain (rest looked up from reference TRBV28 and TRBJ2-3): DVKVTQSSRYLVKRTGEKVFLECVQDMDHENMFWYRQDPGLGLRLIYFSYDVKMKEKGDIPEGYSVSREKKERFSLILESASTNQTSMYLCATLSGGRGDTQYFGPGTRLTVL.